This TCR beta chain was observed in a study of T-cell reconstitution after alpha-beta-depleted transplantation in children. The CDR3 has 14 amino acids. Trimming shortened V by 2 bases and J by 4 bases, and 11 bases separated the two germline ends. CDR1 is SGHDT and CDR2 is YYEEEE in the germline V gene. This clonotype was observed a handful of times. Its antigen is not known. Whole-study findings and limits: About two months after transplant, alpha-beta T cells reportedly came from several hundred expanded graft clones. Newly produced T cells mostly accounted for T-cell counts and diversity one year post-transplant. Diversity of TCRbeta at day 60 was high in some patients, arising from surviving recipient T cells and thymic progenitors.

Unique molecular identifiers were incorporated into the prepared TCRbeta library. TCRdb passed the PCR reads through MiXCR, listing each CDR3 protein once. The repertoire holds 250,000 or so distinct CDR3 sequences, with 20% to 30% as singletons. The receptor's source is a female patient younger than 10 who had a stem cell transplant for congenital amegakaryocytic thrombocytopenia, so the T cells may come from the graft donor. Source: PBMCs, mostly from graft donor cells, taken 360 days after TCRalphabeta/CD19-depleted stem cell transplant. The chain joins TRBV5-6 to TRBJ2-3; D not resolved. DNA for the CDR3: TGTGCCAGCAGCTTTCCCGGCCCGTCAGATACGCAGTATTTT. It codes for CASSFPGPSDTQYF.